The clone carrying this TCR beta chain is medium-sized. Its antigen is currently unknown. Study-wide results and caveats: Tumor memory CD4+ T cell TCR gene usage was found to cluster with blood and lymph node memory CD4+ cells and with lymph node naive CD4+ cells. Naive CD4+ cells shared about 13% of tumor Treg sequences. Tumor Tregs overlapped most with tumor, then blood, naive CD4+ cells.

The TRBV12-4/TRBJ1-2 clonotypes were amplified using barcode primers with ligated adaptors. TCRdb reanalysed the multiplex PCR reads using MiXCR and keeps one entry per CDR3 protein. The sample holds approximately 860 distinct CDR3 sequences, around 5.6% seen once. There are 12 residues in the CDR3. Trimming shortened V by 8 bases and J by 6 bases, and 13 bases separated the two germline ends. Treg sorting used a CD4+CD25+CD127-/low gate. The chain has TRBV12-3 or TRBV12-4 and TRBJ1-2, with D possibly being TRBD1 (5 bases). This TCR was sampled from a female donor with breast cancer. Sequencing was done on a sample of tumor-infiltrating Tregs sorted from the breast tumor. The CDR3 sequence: CASWGSGDGYTF. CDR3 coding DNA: TGTGCCAGCTGGGGCAGCGGCGATGGCTACACCTTC.